What follows are 28 T cell receptor beta chains derived from one specimen sequenced in a study of blood T cell repertoires in COVID-19. Profiling relied on immunoSEQ multiplex PCR, and the TCRdb table lists in-frame clones only, not all of them. The data contain approximately 210,000 clones, approximately 90% of them singletons. The sequencing sample was made of peripheral blood. These receptor sequences come from a woman in her thirties or forties with acute or convalescent COVID-19.

The chain uses TRBV24-1 and TRBJ2-7; 8 bases match TRBD1. J gave up 6 bases and V 12 bases, and 6 bases lay outside the gene matches. Looked up from germline, CDR1 is KGHDR and CDR2 is SFDVKD. The CDR3 extends over 11 amino acids. CDR3 sequence (DNA): TGTGCCTCCTGGACAGGGTCCGAGCAGTACGTC. This codes for CASWTGSEQYV.

This clone turned up a few times. The CDR3 bases are TGTGCCAGCAGCAAAGCCCATGTACAGGGGGAGGACAATGAGCAGTTCTTC. Its translation is CASSKAHVQGEDNEQFF. The rearrangement joins TRBV21-1 to TRBJ2-1; no check of the table's D call, TRBD1, against the DNA was made. TRBV21-1 is described as a pseudogene. The CDR3 loop spans 17 amino acids.

V gene TRBV2 combines with J gene TRBJ1-1; no clear D. The germline V gene has CDR1 SNHLY and CDR2 FYNNEI. The V gene lost 6 bases and the J gene lost 0 bases, with 11 bases spanning the gap. This CDR3 has 14 amino acids. CDR3 sequence: CASRTQVMNTEAFF. For the CDR3, the DNA is TGTGCCAGCAGGACCCAGGTAATGAACACTGAAGCTTTCTTT.

V gene TRBV5-8 combines with J gene TRBJ1-6; D might be TRBD1 (5 bases). The CDR3 is 16 residues long. Germline lookup yields CDR1 SGHTS and CDR2 YDEGEE. Trimming removed 1 base from V and 4 bases from J, with 12 bases in between. The CDR3 region has the DNA TGTGCCAGCAGCTTGAACTGGGAGGGGTATAATTCACCCCTCCACTTT. As protein: CASSLNWEGYNSPLHF. Complete variable domain (other parts from reference TRBV5-8 and TRBJ1-6): EAGVTQSPTHLIKTRGQQATLRCSPISGHTSVYWYQQALGLGLQFLLWYDEGEERNRGNFPPRFSGRQFPNYSSELNVNALELEDSALYLCASSLNWEGYNSPLHFGNGTRLTVT.

The sample holds one count of this clone. The V call is TRBV6-1, the J call TRBJ1-2; maybe TRBD1 (5 bases). The CDR3 sequence is 16 residues long. Germline V gene lookup returns CDR1 MNHNS and CDR2 SASEGT. Trimming shortened V by 0 bases and J by 8 bases, and 19 bases separated the two germline ends. CDR3 sequence: CASSEAAGRYYEGYTF. The CDR3, as DNA: TGTGCCAGCAGTGAAGCGGCAGGGAGGTACTATGAGGGCTACACCTTC.

CDR3: CASSFGTGSEKLFF. The DNA for the CDR3 is TGTGCCAGCAGTTTCGGGACAGGGAGTGAAAAACTGTTTTTT. The J gene is TRBJ1-4, the V gene TRBV28, with 9 bases aligning to TRBD1. The junction had 3 bases not matched to a gene; V was cut back by 3 bases and J by 7 bases. CDR3 length: 14 residues. Germline values: CDR1 MDHEN, CDR2 SYDVKM.

This clone was counted once. The chain couples TRBV5-1 to TRBJ2-2; no firm D call. The CDR3 covers 13 residues. Trimming removed 0 bases at V and 6 bases at J, with 6 bases between. The germline CDR1 and CDR2 sequences are SGHRS and YFSETQ. CDR3 amino acids: CASSLGQAGELFF. The CDR3 region has the DNA TGCGCCAGCAGCTTGGGGCAGGCCGGGGAGCTGTTTTTT.

This clone has a handful of counts. The J gene is TRBJ2-7, the V gene TRBV19, with 7 bases that match TRBD1. The length of the CDR3 is 13 residues. Germline-derived CDR1 and CDR2 are LNHDA and SQIVND (reference sequence). The trim removed 5 bases at V and 7 bases at J, leaving 8 bases unmatched. CDR3 sequence: CASSAQGMGEQYV. The CDR3 coding sequence is TGTGCCAGTAGTGCACAGGGGATGGGGGAGCAGTACGTC.

The chain has TRBV12-5 and TRBJ2-5; TRBD2 agrees at 7 bases. With 4 bases clipped from V and 3 bases from J, the junction kept 2 bases outside the gene matches. The CDR3 is 13 residues long. The germline V gene has CDR1 LGHNT and CDR2 FRNRAP. The CDR3 region has the DNA TGTGCTAGTGGTTGGGCGGGGGAAGAGACCCAGTACTTC. This gives the protein CASGWAGEETQYF.

The CDR3 nucleotides read TGTGCCACCAGTGATTCGGCCAGGCCAAATACGCAGTATTTT. This encodes CATSDSARPNTQYF. The rearrangement joins TRBV24-1 to TRBJ2-3; no clear D. This CDR3 region has 14 residues. Germline-derived CDR1 and CDR2 are KGHDR and SFDVKD. Trimming cost V 2 bases and J 7 bases, with 12 bases left between them.

This clone has just a few counts. The genes are TRBV9 and TRBJ1-2; D gene uncertain. V shed 1 base and J shed 2 bases, with 9 bases lying between them. Germline V gene data show CDR1 as SGDLS and CDR2 as YYNGEE. The CDR3 is made up of 14 amino acids. The CDR3 DNA reads as TGTGCCAGCAGCGTATCGGGGTCCAACTATGGCTACACCTTC. Its protein product is CASSVSGSNYGYTF.

This sequence joins TRBV6-6 and TRBJ1-4, with unresolved D. The CDR3 is 14 amino acids. V gave up 5 bases and J gave up 7 bases, with 14 bases separating them. CDR1 is MNHNY, CDR2 SVGAGI, per germline (reference sequence). CDR3 in amino acids: CASSRGEVGEKLFF. For the CDR3, the DNA is TGTGCCAGCAGTCGAGGAGAAGTAGGTGAAAAACTGTTTTTT.

The chain carries TRBV2 and TRBJ1-1; TRBD1 matches at 7 bases. V was clipped by 3 bases and J by 10 bases; unmatched bases: 8. Germline V gene sequence: CDR1 SNHLY, CDR2 FYNNEI. This CDR3 spans 13 amino acids. CDR3 bases: TGTGCCAGCAGTGACCTGTCGACAGGGACAGCTTTCTTT. It specifies CASSDLSTGTAFF.

This chain connects TRBV19 to TRBJ2-6, with a tentative D call TRBD2 (6 bases). V gave up 6 bases and J gave up 2 bases, with 14 bases separating them. Germline V gene lookup returns CDR1 LNHDA and CDR2 SQIVND (reference sequence). There are 16 residues in the CDR3. The CDR3 coding sequence is TGTGCCAGTAGGCAGACTAGTTCAGCTGGGGCCAACGTCCTGACTTTC. This translates into CASRQTSSAGANVLTF.

The CDR3 DNA sequence: TGTGCCAGCAGCACAGGGGGGGAGACCCAGTACTTC. Translated: CASSTGGETQYF. The gene calls are TRBV6-5 and TRBJ2-5, with TRBD1 identical over 8 bases. CDR3 length: 12 residues. The germline gives CDR1 MNHEY, CDR2 SVGAGI. V lost 6 bases, J lost 5 bases, and 2 bases stayed unmatched.

V is TRBV29-1 and J is TRBJ1-4, with D perhaps TRBD1 (6 bases). The CDR3 spans 18 residues. V lost 6 bases and J 0 bases, leaving 23 bases between the germline ends. CDR1 SQVTM and CDR2 ANQGSEA come from the germline V gene. CDR3 amino acids: CSVALSGRGRATNEKLFF. DNA of the CDR3: TGCAGCGTCGCACTATCGGGCAGGGGACGTGCAACTAATGAAAAACTGTTTTTT.

The chain carries TRBV4-1 and TRBJ1-4; D remains unclear. CDR1 and CDR2 (germline): MGHRA, YSYEKL. V was trimmed by 7 bases and J by 5 bases, leaving 14 bases between them. The CDR3 totals 14 residues. DNA for the CDR3: TGCGCCAGCAAAAAGCCTTGGGCGAATGAAAAACTGTTTTTT. This codes for CASKKPWANEKLFF.

This chain connects TRBV10-3 to TRBJ2-3; no reliable D call. V shed 0 bases and J shed 2 bases, with 3 bases lying between them. The CDR3 extends over 13 amino acids. Germline CDR1 is ENHRY and CDR2 is SYGVKD. The CDR3 sequence is CAISESLTDTQYF. The CDR3 bases are TGTGCCATCAGTGAGTCACTCACAGATACGCAGTATTTT.

The chain combines TRBV10-3 with TRBJ1-2; perhaps TRBD1 as D (5 bases). Germline CDR1 reads ENHRY; CDR2 reads SYGVKD. The V and J ends lost 6 bases and 6 bases respectively, with 8 bases between them. This CDR3 has 11 residues. The CDR3: CAIRGRDGYTF. CDR3 sequence (DNA): TGTGCCATCAGGGGGCGCGATGGCTACACCTTC.

V and J are TRBV9 and TRBJ2-1; 12 bases are shared with TRBD2. CDR1 is SGDLS and CDR2 is YYNGEE in the germline V gene. V shed 0 bases, J shed 3 bases, and the junction held 4 bases outside the gene matches. The CDR3 loop spans 17 amino acids. CDR3 in DNA: TGTGCCAGCAGCGTAGAACTAGCGGGGGGACTCTACAATGAGCAGTTCTTC. Amino acid sequence: CASSVELAGGLYNEQFF.

The table lists this clone with a few counts. The chain is built from TRBV30 and TRBJ1-2, with TRBD1 matching over 8 bases. Germline V gene lookup returns CDR1 GTSNPN and CDR2 SVGIG (reference sequence). This CDR3 region has 15 residues. Trimming at V came to 3 bases and at J to 2 bases, leaving 8 bases not matched to a gene. The CDR3 coding sequence is TGTGCCTGGAGGAGGTCCGGGACAGGCAACTATGGCTACACCTTC. Translation: CAWRRSGTGNYGYTF.

The CDR3 spells CASSYSSRGAEKLFF. CDR3 DNA sequence: TGTGCCAGCAGTTACAGCAGCAGGGGAGCGGAAAAACTGTTTTTT. The chain has TRBV6-6 and TRBJ1-4; TRBD1 is a possible D gene (6 bases). Germline values: CDR1 MNHNY, CDR2 SVGAGI (reference sequence). V was shortened by 2 bases and J by 8 bases, with 15 bases between the two germline ends. The CDR3 runs 15 residues.

CDR3 amino acids: CASSQALAGEETQYF. The CDR3 nucleotides read TGCGCCAGCAGCCAGGCACTAGCGGGGGAAGAGACCCAGTACTTC. This sequence joins TRBV5-1 and TRBJ2-5, with TRBD2 matching 11 bases. V gave up 4 bases and J gave up 3 bases; unmatched junction bases: 5. The CDR3 is 15 residues long. Per the germline V gene, CDR1 is SGHRS and CDR2 is YFSETQ.

The CDR3 loop is CASSSRLAETRETQYF. The CDR3 DNA is TGTGCCAGTAGTAGTCGACTAGCTGAAACTAGGGAGACCCAGTACTTC. This chain links TRBV19 with TRBJ2-5; 7 nucleotides line up with TRBD2. The CDR3 runs to 16 residues. J lost 5 bases, V lost 4 bases, and 13 bases had no gene match. The germline CDR1 and CDR2 sequences are LNHDA and SQIVND (reference sequence).

This chain links TRBV10-3 with TRBJ1-3; D unclear. V dropped 4 bases and J dropped 0 bases, with 10 bases sitting between them. This CDR3 is 15 amino acids long. Germline V gene data show CDR1 as ENHRY and CDR2 as SYGVKD. CDR3 loop: CAISGTGSSGNTIYF. The CDR3 region has the DNA TGTGCCATCAGTGGGACGGGGAGCTCTGGAAACACCATATATTTT.

CDR3 amino acids: CASGVSGTEFTDTQYF. The CDR3 coding sequence is TGTGCCAGCGGGGTTTCCGGGACAGAGTTCACAGATACGCAGTATTTT. The V call is TRBV7-9, the J call TRBJ2-3; 7 nucleotides line up with TRBD1. The CDR3 has 16 residues. The germline gives CDR1 SEHNR, CDR2 FQNEAQ (reference sequence). Losses at the gene ends were 8 bases for V and 2 bases for J; bases not matched to a gene: 13.

The chain uses TRBV6-5 and TRBJ2-2, with D possibly being TRBD1 (6 bases). The CDR3 runs to 16 residues. Germline values: CDR1 MNHEY, CDR2 SVGAGI. V dropped 4 bases and J dropped 7 bases, with 19 bases sitting between them. The CDR3 region is CASSWIKGVYIGELFF. In DNA, the CDR3 is TGTGCCAGCAGTTGGATTAAGGGGGTCTACATCGGGGAGCTGTTTTTT.

J is TRBJ1-1 and V is TRBV12-5; the D is unclear. Trimming took 4 bases from V and 1 from J, leaving 7 bases between them. Germline-derived CDR1 and CDR2 are LGHNT and FRNRAP. This CDR3 is 13 amino acids long. The CDR3 here is CASGSDKNTEAFF. The CDR3 DNA reads TGTGCTAGTGGTTCAGACAAGAACACTGAAGCTTTCTTT.